The rows below give T cell receptor beta chains drawn from one sample of a study of T-cell memory formation after mild COVID-19. TCRdb recomputed calls from the 5' RACE reads with MiXCR, one row per CDR3 protein. The table includes about 200,000 distinct CDR3 sequences, approximately 10% detected once. Sequencing was performed on PBMCs or a T cell subset sorted from them (not recorded which). The receptors shown here come from a man aged 18 to 35 who had mild COVID-19 (a few samples of this study predate the infection). Cell type and time point are not known. The CDR3 runs from the conserved cysteine through the conserved F or W. D genes are given only for firm matches. Expanded clones get a size class; other rows say once, few or many, or leave the size out.

clone size,V gene,D gene,J gene,CDR3 protein,CDR3 DNA
many,TRBV7-3,.,TRBJ2-2,CASSFLASTGELFF,TGTGCCAGCAGCTTTTTAGCGTCCACCGGGGAGCTGTTTTTT
few,TRBV7-2,.,TRBJ1-6,CASSLLRGDPLHF,TGTGCCAGCAGCTTACTTAGGGGAGATCCCCTCCACTTT
.,TRBV6-5,.,TRBJ1-5,CASRKDSYSNQPQHF,TGTGCCAGCAGGAAGGACAGTTATAGCAATCAGCCCCAGCATTTT
.,TRBV7-9,.,TRBJ2-1,CASGPFYNEQFF,TGTGCCAGTGGACCTTTCTACAATGAGCAGTTCTTC
many,TRBV29-1,TRBD1,TRBJ2-5,CSGKRGTGQETQYF,TGCAGCGGTAAACGAGGGACAGGGCAAGAGACCCAGTACTTC
.,TRBV20-1,.,TRBJ2-3,CSADPGGTDTQYF,TGCAGTGCTGATCCCGGGGGCACAGATACGCAGTATTTT
many,TRBV12-3/TRBV12-4,.,TRBJ2-1,CASSLRQLNEQFF,TGTGCCAGCAGTTTACGACAGCTCAATGAGCAGTTCTTC
.,TRBV2,.,TRBJ2-6,CASSETGQASGANVLTF,TGTGCCAGCAGTGAAACGGGGCAGGCCTCTGGGGCCAACGTCCTGACTTTC
few,TRBV5-4,TRBD2,TRBJ2-5,CASSEGLAGEETQYF,TGTGCCAGCAGCGAGGGACTAGCGGGGGAAGAGACCCAGTACTTC
.,TRBV6-5,.,TRBJ1-1,CASSSTPRMNTEAFF,TGTGCCAGCAGTTCCACACCCCGCATGAACACTGAAGCTTTCTTT
many,TRBV10-3,.,TRBJ1-1,CAISGVQTEAFF,TGTGCCATCAGTGGGGTTCAGACTGAAGCTTTCTTT
.,TRBV7-2,TRBD2,TRBJ2-5,CASSKAALAGGQETQYF,TGTGCCAGCAGCAAAGCGGCTCTAGCGGGGGGGCAAGAGACCCAGTACTTC
few,TRBV6-5,.,TRBJ1-1,CASSPEGTEDTEAFF,TGTGCCAGCAGTCCCGAGGGGACGGAAGACACTGAAGCTTTCTTT
few,TRBV20-1,TRBD2,TRBJ2-5,CSASDLGRGETQYF,TGCAGTGCTAGTGATCTGGGGAGGGGAGAGACCCAGTACTTC
few,TRBV7-2,.,TRBJ1-2,CASSLSSAYGYTF,TGTGCCAGCAGCTTGTCTTCGGCCTATGGCTACACCTTC
.,TRBV20-1,TRBD1,TRBJ2-7,CSARAQGDYEQYF,TGCAGTGCTAGAGCCCAGGGGGACTACGAGCAGTACTTC
.,TRBV4-1,TRBD2,TRBJ2-1,CASRRTSGDPYNEQFF,TGCGCCAGCAGACGGACTAGCGGGGATCCCTACAATGAGCAGTTCTTC
many,TRBV4-3,TRBD2,TRBJ2-1,CASTPGLAGSPYNEQFF,TGCGCCAGCACCCCGGGACTAGCGGGGAGTCCCTACAATGAGCAGTTCTTC
few,TRBV29-1,TRBD2,TRBJ2-2,CSVERTSGGNTGELFF,TGCAGCGTGGAACGTACTAGCGGGGGTAACACCGGGGAGCTGTTTTTT
.,TRBV4-2,TRBD1,TRBJ1-5,CASSQGGQVNGKPQHF,TGTGCCAGCAGCCAAGGGGGACAGGTAAACGGTAAGCCCCAGCATTTT
few,TRBV7-2,.,TRBJ2-2,CASSIDNSNTGELFF,TGTGCCAGCAGCATTGACAACTCGAACACCGGGGAGCTGTTTTTT
few,TRBV27,TRBD2,TRBJ2-2,CASSSSGGGGTGELFF,TGTGCCAGCAGTTCAAGCGGGGGGGGTGGCACCGGGGAGCTGTTTTTT
.,TRBV6-5,.,TRBJ1-1,CASSYTGSRSKEAFF,TGTGCCAGCAGTTACACGGGCAGCCGGTCCAAGGAAGCTTTCTTT
.,TRBV20-1,.,TRBJ2-7,CSVHPRRPGEQYF,TGCAGTGTCCACCCCCGCCGTCCTGGGGAGCAGTACTTC
few,TRBV15,.,TRBJ2-5,CATSRQNRAETQYF,TGTGCCACCAGCAGACAGAACAGGGCGGAGACCCAGTACTTC
few,TRBV4-3,TRBD1,TRBJ1-2,CASSQKFPGTGDGYTF,TGCGCCAGCAGCCAAAAGTTCCCCGGGACAGGGGACGGCTACACCTTC
few,TRBV5-1,TRBD1,TRBJ2-7,CASSLRTGTGRYEQYF,TGCGCCAGCAGCTTGAGGACGGGGACAGGGCGCTACGAGCAGTACTTC
few,TRBV9,TRBD1,TRBJ1-6,CASTRDRGNSPLHF,TGTGCCAGCACCCGGGACAGGGGTAATTCACCCCTCCACTTT
many,TRBV5-5,.,TRBJ1-1,CASSQRGTMNTEAFF,TGTGCCAGCAGCCAGAGGGGGACAATGAACACTGAAGCTTTCTTT
few,TRBV20-1,TRBD1,TRBJ2-5,CSATTGGGETQYF,TGCAGTGCAACGACAGGGGGTGGAGAGACCCAGTACTTC
many,TRBV20-1,.,TRBJ2-3,CSARELEPSTDTQYF,TGCAGTGCTAGGGAACTGGAGCCTAGCACAGATACGCAGTATTTT
.,TRBV5-1,.,TRBJ1-2,CASSLDGQSGYTF,TGCGCCAGCAGCTTGGACGGACAGAGTGGCTACACCTTC
few,TRBV6-1,.,TRBJ2-1,CASTPSRGHEQFF,TGTGCCAGCACCCCAAGTCGGGGTCATGAGCAGTTCTTC
few,TRBV5-1,.,TRBJ1-2,CASSFTPEGGYTF,TGCGCCAGCAGCTTCACCCCCGAGGGTGGCTACACCTTC
.,TRBV10-3,TRBD2,TRBJ2-1,CAISESNSGTNEQFF,TGTGCCATCAGTGAGTCGAACAGCGGGACCAATGAGCAGTTCTTC
once,TRBV4-3,TRBD2,TRBJ2-3,CASSHQLVPGTSVDTQYF,TGCGCCAGCAGCCATCAGTTGGTGCCCGGGACTAGCGTAGATACGCAGTATTTT
.,TRBV6-5,TRBD1,TRBJ1-2,CASSYSIGTGVVGYTF,TGTGCCAGCAGTTACTCGATAGGGACAGGGGTGGTTGGCTACACCTTC
.,TRBV11-3,TRBD1,TRBJ2-2,CASSSIQGAGELFF,TGTGCCAGCAGCTCAATACAGGGGGCCGGGGAGCTGTTTTTT
.,TRBV18,.,TRBJ1-4,CASSPQGVGEKLFF,TGTGCCAGCTCACCCCAAGGAGTAGGCGAAAAACTGTTTTTT
few,TRBV6-5,TRBD1,TRBJ1-2,CASSLGGTALHGYTF,TGTGCCAGCAGTTTAGGTGGGACAGCTTTACATGGCTACACCTTC
many,TRBV12-3/TRBV12-4,.,TRBJ2-5,CAITEGKSQETQYF,TGTGCCATCACCGAGGGAAAGAGTCAAGAGACCCAGTACTTC
.,TRBV7-9,.,TRBJ2-3,CASSLEGTTQYF,TGTGCCAGCAGCTTAGAGGGGACGACGCAGTATTTT
many,TRBV15,.,TRBJ2-1,CATSRDLRGEDNEQFF,TGTGCCACCAGCAGAGACCTGAGGGGCGAGGACAATGAGCAGTTCTTC
many,TRBV5-1,.,TRBJ2-1,CASSLLAVNNEQFF,TGCGCCAGCAGCTTGTTAGCGGTCAACAATGAGCAGTTCTTC
few,TRBV9,TRBD1,TRBJ1-2,CASSVEGAGYGYTF,TGTGCCAGCAGCGTAGAGGGGGCAGGGTATGGCTACACCTTC
.,TRBV7-8,TRBD2,TRBJ2-5,CASSSRGGVSGEETQYF,TGTGCCAGCAGCTCCAGAGGGGGAGTTAGCGGGGAAGAGACCCAGTACTTC
few,TRBV10-3,.,TRBJ1-1,CAISEFGRQTNTEAFF,TGTGCCATCAGTGAATTCGGGCGGCAGACGAACACTGAAGCTTTCTTT
.,TRBV20-1,TRBD2,TRBJ2-7,CSARSTSGGSRYEQYF,TGCAGTGCTAGATCGACTAGCGGGGGGTCGCGCTACGAGCAGTACTTC
few,TRBV4-1,TRBD2,TRBJ2-2,CASSQRTSGTGELFF,TGCGCCAGCAGCCAGAGGACTAGCGGCACCGGGGAGCTGTTTTTT
.,TRBV6-5,TRBD2,TRBJ2-2,CASSPLADGNTGELFF,TGTGCCAGCAGTCCGCTAGCGGATGGAAACACCGGGGAGCTGTTTTTT
.,TRBV5-4,TRBD2,TRBJ2-1,CASSYGTSSYNEQFF,TGTGCCAGCAGCTATGGGACTAGCAGCTACAATGAGCAGTTCTTC
few,TRBV9,.,TRBJ2-7,CASSEGVGLYEQYF,TGTGCCAGCAGCGAGGGTGTAGGTCTCTACGAGCAGTACTTC
.,TRBV12-3/TRBV12-4,.,TRBJ2-7,CASSSTVYEQYF,TGTGCCAGCAGTTCCACAGTCTACGAGCAGTACTTC
few,TRBV28,TRBD1,TRBJ1-1,CASSPGTGDGSTEAFF,TGTGCCAGCAGTCCCGGGACAGGGGATGGTAGCACTGAAGCTTTCTTT
many,TRBV6-5,.,TRBJ2-4,CASRVGAPAKNIQYF,TGTGCCAGCAGAGTTGGGGCGCCGGCCAAAAACATTCAGTACTTC
.,TRBV7-9,.,TRBJ2-5,CASSPRTVQGTQYF,TGTGCCAGCAGCCCCCGGACGGTCCAAGGGACCCAGTACTTC
.,TRBV9,.,TRBJ1-4,CASSVSSTNEKLFF,TGTGCCAGCAGCGTCTCGTCCACGAATGAAAAACTGTTTTTT